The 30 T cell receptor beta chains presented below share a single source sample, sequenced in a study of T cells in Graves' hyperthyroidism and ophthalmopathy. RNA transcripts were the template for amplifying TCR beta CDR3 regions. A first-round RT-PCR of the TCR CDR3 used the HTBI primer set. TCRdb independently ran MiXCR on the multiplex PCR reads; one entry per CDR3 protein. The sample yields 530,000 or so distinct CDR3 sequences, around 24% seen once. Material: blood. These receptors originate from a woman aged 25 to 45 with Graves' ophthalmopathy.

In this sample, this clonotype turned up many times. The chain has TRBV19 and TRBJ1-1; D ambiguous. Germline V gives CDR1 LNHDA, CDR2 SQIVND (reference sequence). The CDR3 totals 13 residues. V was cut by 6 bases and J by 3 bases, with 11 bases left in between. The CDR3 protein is CASRSERDTEAFF. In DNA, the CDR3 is TGTGCCAGTAGGTCAGAGAGGGACACTGAAGCTTTCTTT.

The CDR3 nucleotides are TGTGCCAGCAGCCTAACAGGACGCTTGACCTTC. This codes for CASSLTGRLTF. This chain joins TRBV11-2 and TRBJ1-2; TRBD1 is a possible D gene (5 bases). Germline V CDR1 and CDR2: SGHAT, FQNNGV. This CDR3 spans 11 amino acids. V lost 5 bases to trimming and J lost 14 bases, with 15 bases between them.

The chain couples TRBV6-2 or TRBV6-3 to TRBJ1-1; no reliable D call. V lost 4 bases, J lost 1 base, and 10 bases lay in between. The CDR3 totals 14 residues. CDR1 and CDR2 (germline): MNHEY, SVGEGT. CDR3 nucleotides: TGTGCCAGCAGTTGGAAGCCCTGGAACACTGAAGCTTTCTTT. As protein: CASSWKPWNTEAFF.

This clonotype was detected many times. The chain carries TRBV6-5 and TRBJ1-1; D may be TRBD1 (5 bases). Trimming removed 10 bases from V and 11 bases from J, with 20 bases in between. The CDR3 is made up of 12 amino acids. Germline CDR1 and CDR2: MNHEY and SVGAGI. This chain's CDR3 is CATGTGQGMAFF. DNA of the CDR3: TGTGCCACCGGGACCGGCCAAGGTATGGCTTTCTTT.

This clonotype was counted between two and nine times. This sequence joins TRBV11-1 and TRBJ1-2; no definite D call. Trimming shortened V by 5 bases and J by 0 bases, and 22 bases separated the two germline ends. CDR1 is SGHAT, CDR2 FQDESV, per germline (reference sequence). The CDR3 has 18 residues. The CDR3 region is CASSPTMAGSRSNYGYTF. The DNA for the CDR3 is TGTGCCAGCAGCCCCACCATGGCCGGGTCCCGTTCTAACTATGGCTACACCTTC.

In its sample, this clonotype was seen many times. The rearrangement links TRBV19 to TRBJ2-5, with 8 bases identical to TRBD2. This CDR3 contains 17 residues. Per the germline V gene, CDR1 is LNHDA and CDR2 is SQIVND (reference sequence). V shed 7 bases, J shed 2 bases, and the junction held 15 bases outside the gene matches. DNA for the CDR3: TGTGCCAGTACCCCCAGCCCAAGCGGGGGAGAGCAAGAGACCCAGTACTTC. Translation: CASTPSPSGGEQETQYF.

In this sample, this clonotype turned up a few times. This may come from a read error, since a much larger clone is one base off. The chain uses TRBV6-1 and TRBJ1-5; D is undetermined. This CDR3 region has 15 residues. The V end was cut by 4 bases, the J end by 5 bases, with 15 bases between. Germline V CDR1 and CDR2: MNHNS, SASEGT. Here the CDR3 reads CASSVLGQSDQPQHF. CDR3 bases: TGTGCCAGCAGTGTTCTCGGGCAGAGCGATCAGCCCCAGCATTTT.

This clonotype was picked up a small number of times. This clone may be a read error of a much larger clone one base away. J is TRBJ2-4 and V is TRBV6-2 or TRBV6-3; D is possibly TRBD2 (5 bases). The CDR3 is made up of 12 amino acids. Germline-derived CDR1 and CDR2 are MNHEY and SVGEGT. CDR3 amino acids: CASRDPGNIKYF. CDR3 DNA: TGTGCCAGCCGAGACCCGGGAAACATTAAGTACTTC.

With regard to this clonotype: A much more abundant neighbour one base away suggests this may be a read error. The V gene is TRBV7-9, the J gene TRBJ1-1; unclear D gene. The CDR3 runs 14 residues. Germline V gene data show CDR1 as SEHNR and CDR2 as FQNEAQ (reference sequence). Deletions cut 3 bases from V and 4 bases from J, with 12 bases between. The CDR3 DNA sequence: TGTGCCAGCAGCTTTGGACTCTTGAGCACTGAAGCTTTCTTT. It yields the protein CASSFGLLSTEAFF.

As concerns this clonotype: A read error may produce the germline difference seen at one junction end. This CDR3 reads CASKGHGPLF. CDR3 sequence (DNA): TGTGCCAGCAAGGGCCACGGGCCGCTTTTT. The chain has TRBV2 and TRBJ1-5; the D is unclear. CDR3 length: 10 amino acids. The germline gives CDR1 SNHLY, CDR2 FYNNEI.

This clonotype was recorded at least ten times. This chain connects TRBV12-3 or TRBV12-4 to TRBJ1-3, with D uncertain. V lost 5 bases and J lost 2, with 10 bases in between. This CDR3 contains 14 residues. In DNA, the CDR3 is TGTGCCAGCAGTCCGACATCGGCTGGAAACACCATATATTTT. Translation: CASSPTSAGNTIYF.

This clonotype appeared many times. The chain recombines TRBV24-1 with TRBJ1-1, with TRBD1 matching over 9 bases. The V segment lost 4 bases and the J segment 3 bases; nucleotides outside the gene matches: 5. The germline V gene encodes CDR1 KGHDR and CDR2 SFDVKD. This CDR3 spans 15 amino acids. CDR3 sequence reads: CATSDSTGGDTEAFF. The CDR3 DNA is TGTGCCACCAGTGACTCGACAGGGGGGGACACTGAAGCTTTCTTT.

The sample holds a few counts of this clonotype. The CDR3 sequence is CASRSGGLTGELFF. As DNA, the CDR3 is TGTGCCAGCAGATCGGGGGGGTTGACCGGGGAGCTGTTTTTT. The chain employs TRBV2 and TRBJ2-2; 8 bases are a match to TRBD2. J lost 5 bases, V lost 6 bases, and 5 bases had no gene match. Germline V gene data show CDR1 as SNHLY and CDR2 as FYNNEI. The CDR3 covers 14 residues. The full variable domain, rest sourced from reference TRBV2 and TRBJ2-2, is EPEVTQTPSHQVTQMGQEVILRCVPISNHLYFYWYRQILGQKVEFLVSFYNNEISEKSEIFDDQFSVERPDGSNFTLKIRSTKLEDSAMYFCASRSGGLTGELFFGEGSRLTVL.

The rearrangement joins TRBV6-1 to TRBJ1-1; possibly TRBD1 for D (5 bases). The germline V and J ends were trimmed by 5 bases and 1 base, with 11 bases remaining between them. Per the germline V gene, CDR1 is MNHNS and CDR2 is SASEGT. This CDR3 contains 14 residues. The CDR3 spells CASSIWDGNTEAFF. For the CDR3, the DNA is TGTGCCAGCAGTATATGGGACGGGAACACTGAAGCTTTCTTT.

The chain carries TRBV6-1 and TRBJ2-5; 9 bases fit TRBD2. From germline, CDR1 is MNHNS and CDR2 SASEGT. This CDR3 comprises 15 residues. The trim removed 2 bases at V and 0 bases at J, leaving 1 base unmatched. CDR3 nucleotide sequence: TGTGCCAGCAGTGAACTAGCGGGGTACCAAGAGACCCAGTACTTC. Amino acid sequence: CASSELAGYQETQYF.

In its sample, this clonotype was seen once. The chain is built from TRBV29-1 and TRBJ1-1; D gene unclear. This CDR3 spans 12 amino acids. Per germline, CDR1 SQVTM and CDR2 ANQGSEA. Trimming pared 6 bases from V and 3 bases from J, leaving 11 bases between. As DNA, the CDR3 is TGCAGCGTCGCCGGAAGGGACACTGAAGCTTTCTTT. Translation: CSVAGRDTEAFF.

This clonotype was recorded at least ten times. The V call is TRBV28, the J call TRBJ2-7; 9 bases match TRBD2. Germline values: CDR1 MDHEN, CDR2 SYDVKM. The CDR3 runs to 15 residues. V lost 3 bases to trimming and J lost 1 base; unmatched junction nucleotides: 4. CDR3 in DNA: TGTGCCAGCAGTTTTTCTAGCGGGGTATCCTACGAGCAGTACTTC. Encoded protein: CASSFSSGVSYEQYF. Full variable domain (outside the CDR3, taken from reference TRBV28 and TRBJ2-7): DVKVTQSSRYLVKRTGEKVFLECVQDMDHENMFWYRQDPGLGLRLIYFSYDVKMKEKGDIPEGYSVSREKKERFSLILESASTNQTSMYLCASSFSSGVSYEQYFGPGTRLTVT.

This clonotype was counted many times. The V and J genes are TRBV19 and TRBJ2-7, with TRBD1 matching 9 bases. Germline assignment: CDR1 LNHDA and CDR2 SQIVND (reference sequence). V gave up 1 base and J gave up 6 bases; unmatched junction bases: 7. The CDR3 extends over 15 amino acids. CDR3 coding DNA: TGTGCCAGTAGTATAGTGCGGACAGGGGAGGTCGAGCAGTACTTC. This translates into CASSIVRTGEVEQYF.

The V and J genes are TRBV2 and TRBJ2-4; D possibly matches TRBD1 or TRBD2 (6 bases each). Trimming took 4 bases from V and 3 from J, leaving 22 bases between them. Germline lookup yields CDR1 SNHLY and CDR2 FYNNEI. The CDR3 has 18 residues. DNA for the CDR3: TGTGCCAGCAGTGGGGACGGGAACCGAAAGGGGGGCAAAAACATTCAGTACTTC. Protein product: CASSGDGNRKGGKNIQYF.

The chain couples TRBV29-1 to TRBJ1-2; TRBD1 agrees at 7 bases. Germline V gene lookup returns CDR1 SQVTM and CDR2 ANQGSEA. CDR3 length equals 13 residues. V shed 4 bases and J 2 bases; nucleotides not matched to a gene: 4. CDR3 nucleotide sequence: TGCAGCGTTGGCAGGGGGGAAAACTATGGCTACACCTTC. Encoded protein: CSVGRGENYGYTF.

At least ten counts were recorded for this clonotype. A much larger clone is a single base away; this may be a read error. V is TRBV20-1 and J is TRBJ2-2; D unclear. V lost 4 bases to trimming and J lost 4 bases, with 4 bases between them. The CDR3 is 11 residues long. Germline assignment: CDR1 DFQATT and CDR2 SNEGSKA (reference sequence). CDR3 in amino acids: CSATATGELFF. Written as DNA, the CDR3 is TGCAGTGCTACCGCCACCGGGGAGCTGTTTTTT.

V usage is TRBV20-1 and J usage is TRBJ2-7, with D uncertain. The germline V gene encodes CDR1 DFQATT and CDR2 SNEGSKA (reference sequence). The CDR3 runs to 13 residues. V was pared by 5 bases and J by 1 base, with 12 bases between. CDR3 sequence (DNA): TGCAGTGCTCACAAGACGGAATCCTACGAGCAGTACTTC. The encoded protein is CSAHKTESYEQYF.

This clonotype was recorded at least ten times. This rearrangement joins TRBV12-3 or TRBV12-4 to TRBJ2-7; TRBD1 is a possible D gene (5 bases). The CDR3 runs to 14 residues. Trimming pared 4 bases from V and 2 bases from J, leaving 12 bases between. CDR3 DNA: TGTGCCAGCAGTTCTGGGGCCGGAACCTACGAGCAGTACTTC. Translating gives CASSSGAGTYEQYF.

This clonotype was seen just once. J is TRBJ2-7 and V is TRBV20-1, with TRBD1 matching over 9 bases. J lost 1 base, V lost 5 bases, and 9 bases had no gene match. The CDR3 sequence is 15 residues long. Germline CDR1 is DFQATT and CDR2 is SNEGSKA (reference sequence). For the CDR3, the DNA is TGCAGTGCTCTGGGACGGGACAGGGTTTCCTACGAGCAGTACTTC. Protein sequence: CSALGRDRVSYEQYF.

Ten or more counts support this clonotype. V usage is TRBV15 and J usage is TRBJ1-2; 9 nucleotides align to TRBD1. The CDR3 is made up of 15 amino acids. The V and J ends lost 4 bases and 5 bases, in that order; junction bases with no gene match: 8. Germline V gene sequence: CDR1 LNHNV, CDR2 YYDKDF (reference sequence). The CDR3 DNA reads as TGTGCCACCAGCACGCGGACAGGGGAAGGTTATGGCTACACCTTC. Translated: CATSTRTGEGYGYTF.

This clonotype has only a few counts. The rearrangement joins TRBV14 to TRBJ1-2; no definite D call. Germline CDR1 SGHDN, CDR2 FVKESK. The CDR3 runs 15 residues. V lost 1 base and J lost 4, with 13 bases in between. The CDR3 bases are TGTGCCAGCAGCCAAGTCAACCGAGGGTCCTATGGCTACACCTTC. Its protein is CASSQVNRGSYGYTF. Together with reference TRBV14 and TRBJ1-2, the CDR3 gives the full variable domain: EAGVTQFPSHSVIEKGQTVTLRCDPISGHDNLYWYRRVMGKEIKFLLHFVKESKQDESGMPNNRFLAERTGGTYSTLKVQPAELEDSGVYFCASSQVNRGSYGYTFGSGTRLTVV.

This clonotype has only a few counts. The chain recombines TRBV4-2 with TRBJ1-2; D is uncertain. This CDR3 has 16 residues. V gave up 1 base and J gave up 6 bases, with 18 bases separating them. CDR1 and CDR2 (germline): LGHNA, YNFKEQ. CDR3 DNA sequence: TGTGCCAGCAGCCAAGTTAGGGCGGATAACGGCCATGGCTACACCTTC. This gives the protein CASSQVRADNGHGYTF.

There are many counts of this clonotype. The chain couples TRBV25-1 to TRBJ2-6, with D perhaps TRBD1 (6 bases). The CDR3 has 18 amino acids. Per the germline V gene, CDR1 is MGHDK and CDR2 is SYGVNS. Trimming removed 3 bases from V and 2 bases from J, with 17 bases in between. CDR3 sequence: CASSDRPGSGAGANVLTF. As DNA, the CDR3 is TGTGCCAGCAGTGATCGACCCGGGTCAGGGGCTGGGGCCAACGTCCTGACTTTC.

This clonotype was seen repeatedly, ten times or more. The CDR3 nucleotides read TGTGCCAGCAGCCGACGGACCCAACGGGGGGCAGAGACCCAGTACTTC. Its protein product is CASSRRTQRGAETQYF. The V gene is TRBV3-1, the J gene TRBJ2-5; D might be TRBD2 (7 bases). Germline CDR1 is LGHDT and CDR2 is YNNKEL (reference sequence). The CDR3 is made up of 16 amino acids. Deletions cut 4 bases from V and 4 bases from J, with 19 bases between.

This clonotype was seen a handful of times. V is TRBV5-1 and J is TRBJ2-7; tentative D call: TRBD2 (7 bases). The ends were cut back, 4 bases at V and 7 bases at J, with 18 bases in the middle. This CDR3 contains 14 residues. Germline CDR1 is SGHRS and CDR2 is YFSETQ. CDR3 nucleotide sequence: TGCGCCAGCAGCGGCGGGGGCCTTACGATGGAGCAGTACTTC. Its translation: CASSGGGLTMEQYF.